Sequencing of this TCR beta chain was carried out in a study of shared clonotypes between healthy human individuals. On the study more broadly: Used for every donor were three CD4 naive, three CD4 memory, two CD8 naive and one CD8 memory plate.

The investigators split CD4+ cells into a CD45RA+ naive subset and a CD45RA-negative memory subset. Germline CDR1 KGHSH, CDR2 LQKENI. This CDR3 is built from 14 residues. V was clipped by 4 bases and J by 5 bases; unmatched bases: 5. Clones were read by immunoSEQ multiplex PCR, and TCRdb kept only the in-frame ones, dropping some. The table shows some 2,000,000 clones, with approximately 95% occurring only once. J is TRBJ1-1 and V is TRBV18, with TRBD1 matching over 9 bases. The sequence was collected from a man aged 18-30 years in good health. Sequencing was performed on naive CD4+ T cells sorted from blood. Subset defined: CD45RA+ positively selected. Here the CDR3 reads CASSLIDRGTEAFF. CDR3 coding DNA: TGTGCCAGCTCACTAATTGACAGGGGGACTGAAGCTTTCTTT.